The 19 T cell receptor beta chains below all came from one sample that was sequenced in a study of Ad26.COV2.S vaccination and SARS-CoV-2 variants. The treatment denotes: some 20 received Ad26.COV2.S at low or high dose, single or two shots; about 5 received placebo; per-sample allocation not given. Sampling happened 63 days after the first vaccine or placebo injection. Generated by immunoSEQ multiplex PCR, the TCRdb table keeps only in-frame clones and is missing some. In the table there are hundreds of thousands of clones, 90% of which are singletons. The sample consisted of peripheral blood, taken in a trial of Ad26.COV2.S vaccine versus placebo. The receptor source for this set is a person aged 18 to 65 who received the Ad26.COV2.S COVID-19 vaccine or a placebo.

V gene TRBV5-4 combines with J gene TRBJ2-7; D gene ambiguous. CDR3 length equals 15 residues. CDR1 is SGHNT, CDR2 YYREEE, per germline (reference sequence). V lost 2 bases to trimming and J lost 4 bases, with 16 bases between them. The CDR3 sequence is CASSLASRGPYEQYF. The CDR3 DNA is TGTGCCAGCAGCTTAGCTTCCCGAGGCCCTTACGAGCAGTACTTC.

The chain couples TRBV7-9 to TRBJ1-5, with D unclear. The germline V gene has CDR1 SEHNR and CDR2 FQNEAQ (reference sequence). Trimming removed 5 bases from V and 0 bases from J, with 23 bases in between. The CDR3 consists of 19 residues. CDR3 in DNA: TGTGCCAGCAGCCCTTTAGGGCAAACTCCGTACTATAGCAATCAGCCCCAGCATTTT. Translating it yields CASSPLGQTPYYSNQPQHF.

The sample holds one count of this clone. J is TRBJ2-1 and V is TRBV30; no clear D. This CDR3 is 14 amino acids long. V gave up 2 bases and J gave up 4 bases, with 12 bases separating them. From germline, CDR1 is GTSNPN and CDR2 SVGIG (reference sequence). In DNA form, the CDR3 reads TGTGCCTGGAGTAATCCGCGCTTGTACAATGAGCAGTTCTTC. Encoded protein: CAWSNPRLYNEQFF.

The rearrangement uses TRBV15 and TRBJ2-7; TRBD2 agrees at 8 bases. The trim removed 4 bases at V and 4 bases at J, leaving 9 bases unmatched. The CDR3 runs to 15 residues. In germline, CDR1 is LNHNV, CDR2 YYDKDF (reference sequence). CDR3 DNA sequence: TGTGCCACCAGCAAACCCCGGGGGGGACCATACGAGCAGTACTTC. Translation gives CATSKPRGGPYEQYF.

This clone occurred once. The rearrangement joins TRBV19 to TRBJ2-6; maybe TRBD1 (5 bases). Germline lookup yields CDR1 LNHDA and CDR2 SQIVND (reference sequence). The V end was cut by 8 bases, the J end by 0 bases, with 20 bases between. This CDR3 comprises 18 residues. CDR3 nucleotide sequence: TGTGCCAGTCAGGGTAGGAAGACTGATCGCTCTGGGGCCAACGTCCTGACTTTC. This gives the protein CASQGRKTDRSGANVLTF.

The chain combines TRBV7-2 with TRBJ1-1; D gene ambiguous. This CDR3 has 17 residues. V was clipped by 2 bases and J by 6 bases, with 22 bases between them. Germline V gives CDR1 SGHTA, CDR2 FQGNSA. As DNA, the CDR3 is TGTGCCAGCAGCTTATGGTCGGCTGAAGGTAAGCAGCCTGAAGCTTTCTTT. Amino acids: CASSLWSAEGKQPEAFF.

The rearrangement links TRBV6-5 to TRBJ1-2, with D tentatively TRBD1 (6 bases). Between the trimmed V and J ends, which lost 8 bases and 7 bases, there was a span of 11 bases. The germline V gene encodes CDR1 MNHEY and CDR2 SVGAGI. The CDR3 totals 11 residues. CDR3 sequence (DNA): TGTGCCAGCGATACAGGGCTTGGCTACACCTTC. This gives the protein CASDTGLGYTF.

The chain carries TRBV6-2 or TRBV6-3 and TRBJ2-7; D remains unclear. The CDR3 runs 12 residues. Germline CDR1 and CDR2: MNHEY and SVGEGT. V shed 5 bases and J shed 7 bases, with 12 bases lying between them. The CDR3 DNA follows: TGTGCCAGCAGTCCGAATCACCAAGAGCAGTACTTC. Translated, it gives CASSPNHQEQYF.

The chain has TRBV7-8 and TRBJ2-7, with 8 bases fitting TRBD1. The CDR3 is 13 amino acids. With 5 bases clipped from V and 1 base from J, the junction kept 1 base outside the gene matches. The germline V gene encodes CDR1 SGHVS and CDR2 FQNEAQ. CDR3 in amino acids: CASSGDRSYEQYF. CDR3 sequence (DNA): TGTGCCAGCAGCGGGGACAGGTCCTACGAGCAGTACTTC.

The rearrangement uses TRBV7-3 and TRBJ1-1, with unresolved D. Between the trimmed V and J ends, which lost 5 bases and 1 base, there was a span of 8 bases. This CDR3 has 13 residues. CDR1 and CDR2 (germline): SGHTA, FQGTGA. The CDR3 DNA sequence: TGTGCCAGCAGCACTCAGGAGAACACTGAAGCTTTCTTT. It is translated as CASSTQENTEAFF.

J is TRBJ2-3 and V is TRBV12-2; the table gives TRBD2 as D, unverified against the DNA. TRBV12-2 is labeled a pseudogene. The length of the CDR3 is 17 residues. The CDR3 sequence is CASRYSGRPGTVDTQYF. The DNA for the CDR3 is TGTGCAAGCCGGTATAGCGGGAGGCCCGGGACGGTAGATACGCAGTATTTT.

The chain combines TRBV15 with TRBJ2-3; 7 bases fit TRBD2. V lost 3 bases and J lost 5; bases outside the gene matches: 11. The CDR3 sequence is 16 residues long. CDR1 and CDR2 from the germline V gene are LNHNV and YYDKDF (reference sequence). This CDR3 is CATSRDTSGGVDTQYF. The CDR3 DNA follows: TGTGCCACCAGCAGGGATACCTCGGGGGGTGTAGATACGCAGTATTTT.

The chain has TRBV30 and TRBJ1-1; 7 bases align to TRBD1. The V and J ends lost 5 bases and 3 bases, in that order; junction bases with no gene match: 6. CDR1 is GTSNPN, CDR2 SVGIG, per germline (reference sequence). The CDR3 consists of 13 residues. For the CDR3, the DNA is TGTGCCTGGTCACAGGGGAGGGACACTGAAGCTTTCTTT. Protein product: CAWSQGRDTEAFF.

V is TRBV5-1 and J is TRBJ2-3, with D hard to call. CDR3 length: 11 residues. Germline loops: CDR1 SGHRS, CDR2 YFSETQ. Trimming shortened V by 4 bases and J by 6 bases, and 6 bases separated the two germline ends. CDR3 coding DNA: TGCGCCAGCAGCCAGGTGGATACGCAGTATTTT. Amino acid sequence: CASSQVDTQYF.

This chain connects TRBV6-5 to TRBJ1-6; 8 nucleotides align to TRBD1. With V trimmed by 6 bases and J by 5 bases, 3 bases remained unmatched. Germline CDR1 MNHEY, CDR2 SVGAGI. CDR3 length: 14 amino acids. CDR3 sequence (DNA): TGTGCCAGCAGCCGGACAGGGAATAATTCACCCCTCCACTTT. Translation gives CASSRTGNNSPLHF.

The chain links TRBV30 to TRBJ1-1, with D perhaps TRBD1 (6 bases). Germline CDR1 reads GTSNPN; CDR2 reads SVGIG (reference sequence). V was cut by 5 bases and J by 6 bases, with 16 bases left in between. There are 13 residues in the CDR3. The CDR3 protein is CAWGQHKGAEAFF. The CDR3 DNA sequence: TGTGCCTGGGGACAGCACAAAGGGGCTGAAGCTTTCTTT.

The chain has TRBV7-9 and TRBJ2-2, with TRBD2 matching 12 bases. This CDR3 is built from 15 residues. V lost 4 bases to trimming and J lost 7 bases; unmatched junction nucleotides: 4. Germline V lookup: CDR1 SEHNR, CDR2 FQNEAQ (reference sequence). CDR3 sequence: CASSSTSGRGGELFF. The CDR3 nucleotides are TGTGCCAGCAGCTCGACTAGCGGGAGAGGCGGGGAGCTGTTTTTT.

The CDR3 sequence: CASSGRYGNSYEQYF. CDR3 coding DNA: TGTGCCAGCAGTGGCCGGTATGGGAACTCCTACGAGCAGTACTTC. The chain recombines TRBV2 with TRBJ2-7; no reliable D call. This CDR3 has 15 amino acids. Germline CDR1 SNHLY, CDR2 FYNNEI. Trimming took off 4 bases at V and 0 bases at J, with 13 bases between the two ends.

The chain uses TRBV18 and TRBJ2-7; D possibly corresponds to TRBD1 (6 bases). Trimming cost V 5 bases and J 7 bases, with 18 bases left between them. From germline, CDR1 is KGHSH and CDR2 LQKENI. This CDR3 spans 14 amino acids. For the CDR3, the DNA is TGTGCCAGCTCAAAGAGCACAGGGTTCTGGGAGCAGTACTTC. Translation gives CASSKSTGFWEQYF.